Each of the 17 T cell receptor beta chains below was sequenced from the same sample in a study of cytomegalovirus exposure and HLA in healthy donors. The PCR was carried out with 60 Vbeta primers and 13 Jbeta primers. Sequenced by immunoSEQ multiplex PCR; TCRdb stores in-frame clones only, minus some. Among 150,000 to 200,000 clones listed, over 80% were seen once. Specimen: PBMCs. The receptor source for this set is a man aged 50-59 years in good health and CMV-seropositive.

CDR3 nucleotide sequence: TGTGCCAGCAGCCCCTCGGTGGGTCCGGGGAGTCAGCCCCAGCATTTT. As protein: CASSPSVGPGSQPQHF. The chain recombines TRBV5-5 with TRBJ1-5, with no clear D. V lost 4 bases and J lost 6, with 20 bases in between. The CDR3 sequence is 16 residues long. Germline CDR1 SGHKS, CDR2 YYEKEE (reference sequence). Full variable domain (remainder filled in from reference TRBV5-5 and TRBJ1-5): DAGVTQSPTHLIKTRGQQVTLRCSPISGHKSVSWYQQVLGQGPQFIFQYYEKEERGRGNFPDRFSARQFPNYSSELNVNALLLGDSALYLCASSPSVGPGSQPQHFGDGTRLSIL.

V is TRBV5-1 and J is TRBJ2-7, with a weak D call TRBD2 (6 bases). The germline V gene has CDR1 SGHRS and CDR2 YFSETQ. The CDR3 runs 14 residues. V lost 1 base and J 2 bases, leaving 10 bases between the germline ends. DNA for the CDR3: TGCGCCAGCAGCTTGATAGCGGACACCTACGAGCAGTACTTC. It codes for CASSLIADTYEQYF. The full variable domain, completed using reference TRBV5-1 and TRBJ2-7, is KAGVTQTPRYLIKTRGQQVTLSCSPISGHRSVSWYQQTPGQGLQFLFEYFSETQRNKGNFPGRFSGRQFSNSRSEMNVSTLELGDSALYLCASSLIADTYEQYFGPGTRLTVT.

The gene calls are TRBV6-5 and TRBJ1-1, with 11 bases lining up with TRBD1. The CDR3 totals 16 residues. The junction had 9 bases not matched to a gene; V was cut back by 4 bases and J by 5 bases. Looked up from germline, CDR1 is MNHEY and CDR2 is SVGAGI. The CDR3 DNA reads as TGTGCCAGCAGTTCAGGACAGGGGGCAACAGGAACTGAAGCTTTCTTT. Its protein product is CASSSGQGATGTEAFF.

The rearrangement uses TRBV7-3 and TRBJ1-6, with TRBD1 as a possible D gene (6 bases). V was shortened by 5 bases and J by 7 bases, with 12 bases between the two germline ends. Per the germline V gene, CDR1 is SGHTA and CDR2 is FQGTGA. The CDR3 covers 14 residues. The DNA of the CDR3 is TGTGCCAGCAGCCGGACAGTTAACAATTCACCCCTCCACTTT. Translating gives CASSRTVNNSPLHF.

The chain joins TRBV30 to TRBJ1-2; TRBD1 might be the D (5 bases). Per the germline V gene, CDR1 is GTSNPN and CDR2 is SVGIG (reference sequence). This CDR3 is built from 13 residues. V lost 6 bases and J lost 4, with 15 bases in between. The CDR3 protein is CACTPDSSYGYTF. The CDR3 nucleotides are TGTGCCTGTACCCCAGACAGCAGCTATGGCTACACCTTC.

The chain has TRBV27 and TRBJ2-1, with TRBD2 matching 11 bases. CDR1 is MNHEY and CDR2 is SMNVEV in the germline V gene (reference sequence). The CDR3 contains 12 residues. Losses at the gene ends were 5 bases for V and 13 bases for J; bases not matched to a gene: 4. The CDR3 protein is CASSPLAGGQFF. In DNA form, the CDR3 reads TGTGCCAGCAGTCCCCTAGCGGGGGGACAGTTCTTC.

V is TRBV5-6 and J is TRBJ1-3; 10 nucleotides line up with TRBD1. This CDR3 spans 14 amino acids. V lost 4 bases, J lost 8 bases, and 6 bases stayed unmatched. CDR1 and CDR2 (germline): SGHDT, YYEEEE. The CDR3 bases are TGTGCCAGCAGCCTAGGACAGGGGGGATACACCATATATTTT. Amino acid sequence: CASSLGQGGYTIYF.

J is TRBJ2-2 and V is TRBV2, with a weak D call TRBD2 (5 bases). The CDR3 loop spans 15 amino acids. Germline V gene lookup returns CDR1 SNHLY and CDR2 FYNNEI. The V end lost 3 bases, the J end lost 8 bases, and 16 bases lay between the germline ends. CDR3 coding DNA: TGTGCCAGCAGTGACGCGGGCAGATCCTCAGGGGAGCTGTTTTTT. Protein product: CASSDAGRSSGELFF.

The gene calls are TRBV10-1 and TRBJ1-3; D may be TRBD1 (6 bases). V dropped 3 bases and J dropped 8 bases, with 29 bases sitting between them. The CDR3 loop spans 19 amino acids. Per the germline V gene, CDR1 is WNHNN and CDR2 is SYGVQD (reference sequence). The chain's CDR3 is CASSDVGTGTPLRRYTIYF. In nucleotides, the CDR3 is TGCGCCAGCAGTGATGTGGGGACCGGGACACCCCTACGGAGATACACCATATATTTT.

The rearrangement joins TRBV10-1 to TRBJ1-1, with a possible D match to TRBD1 (5 bases). CDR3 length: 14 amino acids. Germline CDR1 reads WNHNN; CDR2 reads SYGVQD (reference sequence). Between the trimmed V and J ends, which lost 5 bases and 11 bases, there was a span of 21 bases. CDR3 bases: TGCGCCAGCAGTCCAACTTCAGGGAATAGGCGGGCTTTCTTT. Translated: CASSPTSGNRRAFF.

The chain uses TRBV5-4 and TRBJ2-3, with 14 positions matching TRBD2. This CDR3 is 18 amino acids long. CDR1 and CDR2 from the germline V gene are SGHNT and YYREEE (reference sequence). V was clipped by 5 bases and J by 2 bases; unmatched bases: 10. CDR3 loop: CASSRQGLAGASTDTQYF. In DNA, the CDR3 is TGTGCCAGCAGTAGACAGGGACTAGCGGGGGCCTCCACAGATACGCAGTATTTT. The full variable domain, completed using reference TRBV5-4 and TRBJ2-3, is ETGVTQSPTHLIKTRGQQVTLRCSSQSGHNTVSWYQQALGQGPQFIFQYYREEENGRGNFPPRFSGLQFPNYSSELNVNALELDDSALYLCASSRQGLAGASTDTQYFGPGTRLTVL.

This clone appeared a few times. The gene calls are TRBV19 and TRBJ1-6; 9 bases fit TRBD1. Germline V gene data show CDR1 as LNHDA and CDR2 as SQIVND (reference sequence). V shed 7 bases and J 6 bases; nucleotides not matched to a gene: 4. This CDR3 comprises 14 residues. The CDR3 spells CASTQGQGNSPLHF. The CDR3 DNA follows: TGTGCCAGTACCCAGGGACAGGGTAATTCACCCCTCCACTTT.

V usage is TRBV7-2 and J usage is TRBJ2-7; weak D call: TRBD2 (6 bases). Germline CDR1 reads SGHTA; CDR2 reads FQGNSA. This CDR3 has 15 residues. V shed 4 bases and J shed 2 bases, with 15 bases lying between them. CDR3 in amino acids: CASSWRGQAPYEQYF. The DNA of the CDR3 is TGTGCCAGCAGCTGGCGGGGCCAGGCCCCCTACGAGCAGTACTTC.

This clone was observed a single time. The rearrangement joins TRBV13 to TRBJ1-5, with 8 nucleotides matching TRBD1. This CDR3 is built from 17 residues. The junction had 10 bases not matched to a gene; V was cut back by 0 bases and J by 6 bases. Germline V gene sequence: CDR1 PRHDT, CDR2 FYEKMQ (reference sequence). CDR3 sequence: CASSLGPGGAGGQPQHF. The CDR3 coding sequence is TGTGCCAGCAGCTTAGGTCCAGGGGGCGCAGGGGGTCAGCCCCAGCATTTT.

This chain links TRBV11-2 with TRBJ2-3; no reliable D call. V was shortened by 3 bases and J by 0 bases, with 4 bases between the two germline ends. The germline V gene encodes CDR1 SGHAT and CDR2 FQNNGV. CDR3 length: 13 amino acids. For the CDR3, the DNA is TGTGCCAGCAGCTTCCCTAGCACAGATACGCAGTATTTT. Translating gives CASSFPSTDTQYF.

V and J are TRBV13 and TRBJ2-5, with 7 bases matching TRBD2. CDR1 is PRHDT, CDR2 FYEKMQ, per germline (reference sequence). With V trimmed by 3 bases and J by 4 bases, 5 bases remained unmatched. The CDR3 runs 14 residues. CDR3 loop: CASSFRTRGETQYF. CDR3 coding DNA: TGTGCCAGCAGCTTCCGGACTAGAGGAGAGACCCAGTACTTC.

This rearrangement joins TRBV2 to TRBJ2-2; TRBD1 matches at 10 bases. The CDR3 contains 18 residues. The V gene end was trimmed by 0 bases and the J gene end by 6 bases; junction bases not matched to a gene: 10. Looked up from germline, CDR1 is SNHLY and CDR2 is FYNNEI. The CDR3 bases are TGTGCCAGCAGTGAAGCGCCGTCGGGACAGGGGTCCTCCGGGGAGCTGTTTTTT. Its translation is CASSEAPSGQGSSGELFF.